Below are 24 T cell receptor beta chains sequenced from a single sample in a study of blood T cells in healthy people across ages. Using a J-beta primer mix together with a sample-barcoded 5' primer, a second PCR was run for about 7 to 12 cycles. Each CDR3 protein is one row after TCRdb ran MiXCR on the 5' RACE reads. The profile covers about 970,000 distinct CDR3 sequences, with just over 50% appearing a single time and over 20% taken by the ten largest. The sequencing input was blood. These receptors originate from a woman aged 55-75 years in good health.

The chain employs TRBV28 and TRBJ2-7; 8 nucleotides agree with TRBD2. The CDR3 has 14 residues. CDR1 is MDHEN, CDR2 SYDVKM, per germline. With 7 bases clipped from V and 0 bases from J, the junction kept 5 bases outside the gene matches. CDR3 sequence: CASKPSGPSYEQYF. In DNA form, the CDR3 reads TGTGCCAGCAAACCTAGCGGGCCCTCCTACGAGCAGTACTTC.

V and J are TRBV25-1 and TRBJ2-3, with D maybe TRBD2 (6 bases). Trimming took 6 bases from V and 1 from J, leaving 17 bases between them. The length of the CDR3 is 16 residues. Germline V CDR1 and CDR2: MGHDK, SYGVNS. The CDR3 sequence: CASRATGLIGTDTQYF. The CDR3 DNA reads TGTGCCAGCAGGGCTACCGGACTAATAGGCACAGATACGCAGTATTTT.

This clonotype showed up just a few times. The J gene is TRBJ2-7, the V gene TRBV12-3 or TRBV12-4; 8 bases are a match to TRBD1. V shed 1 base, J shed 3 bases, and the junction held 5 bases outside the gene matches. CDR3 size: 15 residues. The CDR3, as DNA: TGTGCCAGCAGTTTAGTAGGGACAGGAGTCTACGAGCAGTACTTC. It specifies CASSLVGTGVYEQYF.

This chain links TRBV7-2 with TRBJ2-7; unclear D gene. The germline CDR1 and CDR2 sequences are SGHTA and FQGNSA. Between the trimmed V and J ends, which lost 4 bases and 5 bases, there was a span of 12 bases. The CDR3 runs to 13 residues. This chain's CDR3 is CASSSQPRNEQYF. The CDR3 DNA follows: TGTGCCAGCAGCTCCCAACCGAGGAACGAGCAGTACTTC.

The J gene is TRBJ2-3, the V gene TRBV21-1; the table's TRBD2 call for D was not verified on the DNA. TRBV21-1 is marked as a pseudogene. The length of the CDR3 is 16 residues. The CDR3 nucleotides read TGTGCCAGCAGCCGTGCGGGAGGGCCCGTTGCAGATACGCAGTATTTT. Protein sequence: CASSRAGGPVADTQYF.

V is TRBV5-1 and J is TRBJ2-1; either TRBD1 or TRBD2 may fit D (6 bases each). CDR1 is SGHRS, CDR2 YFSETQ, per germline. CDR3 size: 13 residues. V was shortened by 6 bases and J by 3 bases, with 10 bases between the two germline ends. CDR3 sequence: CASTGAGYNEQFF. The CDR3 DNA reads as TGCGCCAGCACGGGGGCCGGCTACAATGAGCAGTTCTTC. The full variable domain, rest sourced from reference TRBV5-1 and TRBJ2-1, is KAGVTQTPRYLIKTRGQQVTLSCSPISGHRSVSWYQQTPGQGLQFLFEYFSETQRNKGNFPGRFSGRQFSNSRSEMNVSTLELGDSALYLCASTGAGYNEQFFGPGTRLTVL.

The table lists this clonotype with a few counts. V is TRBV6-6 and J is TRBJ2-3, with 15 nucleotides matching TRBD2. CDR3 length equals 16 residues. The J segment lost 3 bases and the V segment lost 4 bases, leaving 2 bases of the junction unmatched. Germline loops: CDR1 MNHNY, CDR2 SVGAGI (reference sequence). In nucleotides, the CDR3 is TGTGCCAGCAGTTTCGGGACTAGCGGGAGGACAGATACGCAGTATTTT. It encodes CASSFGTSGRTDTQYF.

V gene TRBV7-3 combines with J gene TRBJ2-3; TRBD2 agrees at 8 bases. Germline loops: CDR1 SGHTA, CDR2 FQGTGA. The length of the CDR3 is 15 residues. J gave up 6 bases and V 2 bases, and 7 bases lay outside the gene matches. The CDR3 nucleotides are TGTGCCAGCAGCTTAGTTTTAGCGGGGCCGGATACGCAGTATTTT. This sequence encodes CASSLVLAGPDTQYF. The variable domain in full, with the rest retrieved from reference TRBV7-3 and TRBJ2-3, is GAGVSQTPSNKVTEKGKYVELRCDPISGHTALYWYRQSLGQGPEFLIYFQGTGAADDSGLPNDRFFAVRPEGSVSTLKIQRTERGDSAVYLCASSLVLAGPDTQYFGPGTRLTVL.

J is TRBJ2-5 and V is TRBV20-1; D is perhaps TRBD2 (5 bases). The J call may be wrong; the DNA end is better matched by TRBJ2-7. This CDR3 has 12 residues. Per germline, CDR1 DFQATT and CDR2 SNEGSKA (reference sequence). The CDR3 reads CSASQVAGEQYF. The CDR3 region has the DNA TGCAGTGCTAGTCAGGTGGCGGGCGAGCAGTACTTC.

This chain joins TRBV4-1 and TRBJ2-1; D uncertain. Germline CDR1 MGHRA, CDR2 YSYEKL. CDR3 length equals 17 residues. V was shortened by 2 bases and J by 1 base, with 15 bases between the two germline ends. The CDR3: CASSQPTALRSYNEQFF. The CDR3 nucleotides read TGCGCCAGCAGCCAACCGACGGCTCTGAGGTCCTACAATGAGCAGTTCTTC.

The J gene is TRBJ2-5, the V gene TRBV10-3, with D perhaps TRBD1 (6 bases). Per germline, CDR1 ENHRY and CDR2 SYGVKD. The CDR3 contains 15 residues. Trimming pared 4 bases from V and 1 base from J, leaving 13 bases between. CDR3 sequence: CAISGDGQTQETQYF. The CDR3 nucleotides read TGTGCCATCAGTGGGGATGGACAGACCCAAGAGACCCAGTACTTC.

There are a few counts of this clonotype. V is TRBV3-1 and J is TRBJ2-5; D is undetermined. Trimming removed 4 bases from V and 4 bases from J, with 13 bases in between. The CDR3 contains 14 residues. Per germline, CDR1 LGHDT and CDR2 YNNKEL (reference sequence). The CDR3 region has the DNA TGTGCCAGCAGCCCTCGGTGGAGAGGAGAGACCCAGTACTTC. Protein product: CASSPRWRGETQYF.

Concerning this clonotype: One end of the junction is discordant with germline, which a read error may explain. This chain links TRBV6-1 with TRBJ2-5; TRBD1 or TRBD2 may be the D gene (5 bases each). Matching the DNA end better, TRBJ2-7 makes the J call doubtful. CDR1 and CDR2 from the germline V gene are MNHNS and SASEGT. This CDR3 is 14 amino acids long. CDR3 sequence (DNA): TGTGCCGGCAGGTACCGGGACCCTCGCTACGAGCAGTACTTC. It is translated as CAGRYRDPRYEQYF.

The rearrangement joins TRBV3-1 to TRBJ1-1; 8 nucleotides agree with TRBD1. V was clipped by 4 bases and J by 5 bases; unmatched bases: 6. Germline values: CDR1 LGHDT, CDR2 YNNKEL (reference sequence). This CDR3 has 14 amino acids. This chain's CDR3 is CASSRHRGGTEAFF. The CDR3 DNA sequence: TGTGCCAGCAGCCGTCACAGGGGGGGAACTGAAGCTTTCTTT.

The V gene is TRBV4-2, the J gene TRBJ2-1; 7 nucleotides agree with TRBD2. V lost 7 bases to trimming and J lost 8 bases; unmatched junction nucleotides: 11. Germline V gives CDR1 LGHNA, CDR2 YNFKEQ. There are 14 residues in the CDR3. CDR3 nucleotide sequence: TGTGCCAGCACCTTTGGACTAGTTTCCGATGAGCAGTTCTTC. Translated, it gives CASTFGLVSDEQFF.

This rearrangement joins TRBV28 to TRBJ2-5, with 8 nucleotides matching TRBD1. From germline, CDR1 is MDHEN and CDR2 SYDVKM. The junction had 9 bases not matched to a gene; V was cut back by 3 bases and J by 0 bases. This CDR3 is 17 amino acids long. CDR3 sequence: CASSFPSAGGHQETQYF. CDR3 nucleotide sequence: TGTGCCAGCAGTTTCCCCTCGGCAGGGGGCCACCAAGAGACCCAGTACTTC.

The CDR3 DNA reads as TGCGCCAGCAGTGACCGGGGGAACACAGATACGCAGTATTTT. Translated, it gives CASSDRGNTDTQYF. The V gene is TRBV5-1, the J gene TRBJ2-3; perhaps TRBD2 as D (6 bases). The V and J ends lost 5 bases and 2 bases respectively, with 12 bases between them. Germline loops: CDR1 SGHRS, CDR2 YFSETQ. CDR3 size: 14 residues.

This clonotype appeared a single time. This chain links TRBV19 with TRBJ2-3; 14 nucleotides match TRBD2. Germline V lookup: CDR1 LNHDA, CDR2 SQIVND (reference sequence). The ends lost 6 bases at V and 8 bases at J; junction bases unmatched: 10. The CDR3 has 16 residues. The CDR3 here is CASRAGTSGRYGTQYF. The CDR3, as DNA: TGTGCCAGTAGGGCCGGGACTAGCGGGAGATACGGTACGCAGTATTTT.

At least ten counts were recorded for this clonotype. The chain has TRBV29-1 and TRBJ2-5, with a weak D call TRBD1 (5 bases). The CDR3 totals 12 residues. V was trimmed by 2 bases and J by 2 bases, leaving 6 bases between them. Germline V gene sequence: CDR1 SQVTM, CDR2 ANQGSEA. CDR3: CSVEQGQETQYF. The DNA for the CDR3 is TGCAGCGTTGAACAGGGTCAAGAGACCCAGTACTTC.

This clonotype was detected only a few times. J is TRBJ1-2 and V is TRBV4-3; TRBD1 might be the D (5 bases). Germline CDR1 and CDR2: LGHNA and YSLEER. The CDR3 has 16 amino acids. V was clipped by 0 bases and J by 2 bases, with 13 bases between them. The CDR3 spells CASSQDSTGANYGYTF. The CDR3 DNA is TGCGCCAGCAGCCAAGACTCAACCGGGGCCAACTATGGCTACACCTTC.

The rearrangement links TRBV24-1 to TRBJ2-3, with 8 nucleotides matching TRBD2. CDR3 size: 18 residues. Looked up from germline, CDR1 is KGHDR and CDR2 is SFDVKD. With V trimmed by 4 bases and J by 7 bases, 18 bases remained unmatched. CDR3 in amino acids: CATSDTAASGPIVNTQYF. The CDR3 DNA reads as TGTGCCACCAGTGACACCGCGGCTAGCGGGCCCATCGTGAATACGCAGTATTTT.

V and J are TRBV4-1 and TRBJ2-3; 10 bases map to TRBD2. Germline CDR1 and CDR2: MGHRA and YSYEKL. J gave up 2 bases and V 4 bases, and 12 bases lay outside the gene matches. CDR3 length: 18 amino acids. This CDR3 reads CASSPKLAGIPFTDTQYF. DNA of the CDR3: TGCGCCAGCAGCCCGAAACTAGCGGGGATACCATTCACAGATACGCAGTATTTT.

The chain uses TRBV2 and TRBJ2-5, with TRBD1 as a possible D gene (5 bases). Trimming removed 4 bases at V and 4 bases at J, with 13 bases between. The CDR3 is 14 residues long. Germline CDR1 SNHLY, CDR2 FYNNEI. Here the CDR3 reads CASSAGHYRETQYF. The CDR3 region has the DNA TGTGCCAGCAGTGCCGGACACTACCGAGAGACCCAGTACTTC.

In its sample, this clonotype was seen a few times. J is TRBJ1-1 and V is TRBV7-3; weak D call: TRBD1 (5 bases). Per germline, CDR1 SGHTA and CDR2 FQGTGA. The germline V and J ends were trimmed by 4 bases and 1 base, with 10 bases remaining between them. The CDR3 is 14 amino acids. The CDR3 nucleotides read TGTGCCAGCAGCTCACAGGTCACGAACACTGAAGCTTTCTTT. Its translation is CASSSQVTNTEAFF.